This TCR beta chain originates from a study of blood T cell repertoires in COVID-19. Study-level background: Spain, Italy and the United States supplied samples that represented acute and convalescent COVID-19. Sample material is recorded as cDNA or gDNA derived from T cells, B-cell-depleted T cells, or PBMCs.

This clone was detected a few times. Original analysis: Using reference gene primer amplification, nucleated cell counts were estimated. Sequencing used immunoSEQ multiplex PCR; TCRdb keeps in-frame clones, though not all of them. That table gives V, J and clone size, and the DNA gave D and trimming. The data contain under 95,000 clones, approximately 78% of them seen just once; the ten biggest clones take up 0.95% to 1.5%. This CDR3 region has 14 residues. V gave up 3 bases and J gave up 0 bases, with 8 bases separating them. CDR1 is LGHDT and CDR2 is YNNKEL in the germline V gene (reference sequence).

The clonotype originates from a woman of 80 years or more with acute or convalescent COVID-19. Sequencing used peripheral blood. J is TRBJ1-1 and V is TRBV3-1 (or the pseudogene TRBV3-2); D gene uncertain. The CDR3 region is CASSQRAVNTEAFF. CDR3 DNA sequence: TGTGCCAGCAGCCAGCGCGCGGTGAACACTGAAGCTTTCTTT.